This T cell receptor beta chain was identified in a study of Graves' ophthalmopathy and Graves' hyperthyroidism. In the study overall: Peripheral blood was obtained at first diagnosis, ahead of any treatment. General study points: It was with around 71% sensitivity and 72% to 75% specificity that the model predicted ophthalmopathy progression. In blood, most expanded thyroid clonotypes above 0.001 frequency were also detected.

Other autoimmune diseases, uncontrolled infections, pregnancy or lactation ruled patients out of participation. This clonotype was counted many times. Antigen: not known. CDR1 MNHEY and CDR2 SVGAGI come from the germline V gene. The CDR3 covers 16 residues. V lost 5 bases, J lost 10 bases, and 21 bases lay in between. Using RNA transcripts, the TCR beta CDR3 regions were amplified. RT-PCR with HTBI primers came first, then second-round multiplex PCR. TCRdb re-called the multiplex PCR reads with MiXCR, one entry per CDR3 protein. Of approximately 640,000 distinct CDR3 sequences listed, about 40% are singletons.

This chain links TRBV6-5 with TRBJ1-6; D perhaps matches TRBD1 (5 bases). Sequencing was performed on peripheral blood. This clonotype was obtained from an adult man with Graves' ophthalmopathy. The CDR3 loop is CASSPTDRGVRSPLHF. In DNA, the CDR3 is TGTGCCAGCAGTCCGACTGACCGGGGGGTGCGATCACCCCTCCACTTT.